The present T cell receptor (beta chain) was sequenced within a study of beta chain features in type 1 diabetes. Unmatched junction bases numbered 5, after V lost 6 bases and J lost 2 bases. CDR3 size: 15 residues. Germline CDR1 reads SGHVS; CDR2 reads FQNEAQ. The study, taken as a whole, reports: Any PCR bias toward short templates would affect both groups alike. Shortening of TCRB CDR3s, moderate but significant, appeared in all four CD4+ subsets of Type 1 diabetes patients.

The investigators reverse transcribed all of the isolated RNA, so they sequenced expressed TCRB transcripts. An average roughly 3.6 million reads came from naive, central memory and regulatory T cell samples. Sequencing used immunoSEQ multiplex PCR; TCRdb keeps in-frame clones, though not all of them. The sample yields about 660,000 clones, more than 13% seen once. This clone has only a few counts. Antigen unknown. What was sequenced was naive CD4+ T cells from blood. This clonotype was obtained from a man aged 18 to 29 with type 1 diabetes. The V gene is TRBV7-8, the J gene TRBJ2-5; 11 bases map to TRBD2. DNA of the CDR3: TGTGCCAGCAGACAACTAGCGGGGGCTCAAGAGACCCAGTACTTC. Protein product: CASRQLAGAQETQYF. Complete variable domain (other parts from reference TRBV7-8 and TRBJ2-5): GAGVSQSPRYKVAKRGQDVALRCDPISGHVSLFWYQQALGQGPEFLTYFQNEAQLDKSGLPSDRFFAERPEGSVSTLKIQRTQQEDSAVYLCASRQLAGAQETQYFGPGTRLLVL.